The clone carrying this T cell receptor beta chain was counted between two and nine times. Antigen specificity is unknown. These data originate in a study of PD-1 blockade in classical Hodgkin lymphoma. Looking at the study overall: Patients in the cohort were put on intravenous nivolumab, 3 mg/kg every 2 weeks.

Here immunoSEQ multiplex PCR was the method, and the copy in TCRdb shows in-frame clones only, minus some. The sample holds about 60,000 clones, about nine tenths seen once. Whole-study results and caveats: Any patient who commenced nivolumab under 1 year after ASCT was excluded. According to reports, newly diagnosed patients had lower baseline TCR diversity than healthy donors, and relapsed/refractory patients had lower baseline TCR diversity still.

This CDR3 spans 15 amino acids. V was clipped by 5 bases and J by 0 bases, with 11 bases between them. Germline CDR1 SGHRS, CDR2 YFSETQ. Every one of the patients relapsed after autologous stem cell transplantation (brentuximab vedotin exposure was variable). This sample comprised peripheral blood mononuclear cells (PBMCs), obtained at baseline. J is TRBJ2-2 and V is TRBV5-1, with TRBD2 as a possible D gene (6 bases). This sequence was found in a human donor with classical Hodgkin lymphoma. CDR3 sequence (DNA): TGCGCCAGCAGGCCGGGAGCCGCGAACACCGGGGAGCTGTTTTTT. Translating gives CASRPGAANTGELFF.